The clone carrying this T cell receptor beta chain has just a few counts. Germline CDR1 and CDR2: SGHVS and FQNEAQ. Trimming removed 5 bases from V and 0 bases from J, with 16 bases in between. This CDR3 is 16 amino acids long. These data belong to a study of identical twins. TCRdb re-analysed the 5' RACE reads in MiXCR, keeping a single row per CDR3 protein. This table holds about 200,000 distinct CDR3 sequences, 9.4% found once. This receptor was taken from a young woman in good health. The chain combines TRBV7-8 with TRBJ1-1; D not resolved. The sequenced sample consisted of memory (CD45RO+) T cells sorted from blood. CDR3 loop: CASSPNGVGMNTEAFF. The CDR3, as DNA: TGTGCCAGCAGCCCAAATGGCGTAGGCATGAACACTGAAGCTTTCTTT.